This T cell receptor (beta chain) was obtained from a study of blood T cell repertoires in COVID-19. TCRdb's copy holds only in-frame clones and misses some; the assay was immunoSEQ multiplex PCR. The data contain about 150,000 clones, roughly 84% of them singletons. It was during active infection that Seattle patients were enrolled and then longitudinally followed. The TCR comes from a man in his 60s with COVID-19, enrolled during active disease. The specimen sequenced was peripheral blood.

The CDR3, as DNA: TGTGCCAGCAAATATTCGGTGGTTGAAAAACTGTTTTTT. This sequence encodes CASKYSVVEKLFF. This chain links TRBV2 with TRBJ1-4; the D is unclear. Germline lookup yields CDR1 SNHLY and CDR2 FYNNEI. The CDR3 runs to 13 residues. V was trimmed by 7 bases and J by 7 bases, leaving 13 bases between them. The full variable domain, rest sourced from reference TRBV2 and TRBJ1-4, is EPEVTQTPSHQVTQMGQEVILRCVPISNHLYFYWYRQILGQKVEFLVSFYNNEISEKSEIFDDQFSVERPDGSNFTLKIRSTKLEDSAMYFCASKYSVVEKLFFGSGTQLSVL.